The 20 T cell receptor beta chains below come from one sample, sequenced in a study of blood T cell repertoires in COVID-19. Measured with immunoSEQ multiplex PCR; TCRdb has only the in-frame clones, and not every one. The table records approximately 290,000 clones, around 91% of them present only once. The sample was PBMCs or T cells enriched from blood (not recorded which). These receptors were collected from a young woman with acute COVID-19.

The chain links TRBV5-1 to TRBJ2-5; TRBD2 aligns across 14 bases. V lost 3 bases and J lost 3; bases outside the gene matches: 10. This CDR3 contains 18 residues. Germline loops: CDR1 SGHRS, CDR2 YFSETQ. CDR3 region: CASSSGTSGSKWEETQYF. In nucleotides, the CDR3 is TGCGCCAGCAGCTCCGGGACTAGCGGGAGTAAGTGGGAAGAGACCCAGTACTTC.

V usage is TRBV30 and J usage is TRBJ1-1; tentatively, D is TRBD1 (6 bases). The CDR3 length is 13 residues. CDR1 is GTSNPN, CDR2 SVGIG, per germline (reference sequence). Trimming cost V 5 bases and J 1 base, with 11 bases left between them. The CDR3 bases are TGTGCCTGGGTGGGACACCCGAACACTGAAGCTTTCTTT. The encoded protein is CAWVGHPNTEAFF.

The chain carries TRBV5-1 and TRBJ1-5, with 7 bases matching TRBD1. With 4 bases clipped from V and 1 base from J, the junction kept 14 bases outside the gene matches. This CDR3 region has 18 residues. Germline values: CDR1 SGHRS, CDR2 YFSETQ. The CDR3 nucleotides read TGCGCCAGCAGCCAAACAAACCAGGGGGGCAAGAGCAATCAGCCCCAGCATTTT. It encodes CASSQTNQGGKSNQPQHF.

The chain is built from TRBV28 and TRBJ1-6; 7 nucleotides match TRBD1. With V trimmed by 8 bases and J by 6 bases, 4 bases remained unmatched. Germline CDR1 and CDR2: MDHEN and SYDVKM. The CDR3 totals 13 residues. The CDR3 DNA follows: TGTGCCAGCCTGGACAGGACTAATTCACCCCTCCACTTT. It is translated as CASLDRTNSPLHF.

The chain's CDR3 is CASSLESSGSFREQYF. In DNA form, the CDR3 reads TGTGCCAGCAGCTTAGAATCTAGCGGGAGCTTCCGCGAGCAGTACTTC. The genes are TRBV7-2 and TRBJ2-7; 10 nucleotides line up with TRBD2. The germline V gene encodes CDR1 SGHTA and CDR2 FQGNSA. The CDR3 loop spans 16 amino acids. V shed 1 base and J 6 bases; nucleotides not matched to a gene: 9.

The chain combines TRBV6-1 with TRBJ2-7; possible D gene TRBD1, 5 bases. V was clipped by 2 bases and J by 8 bases, with 19 bases between them. Germline lookup yields CDR1 MNHNS and CDR2 SASEGT. The CDR3 is 15 residues long. In DNA, the CDR3 is TGTGCCAGCAGTGAATGGTACAGGAGTCCACCACAGCAGTACTTC. This gives the protein CASSEWYRSPPQQYF.

As for this clone: At one end the junction does not follow the germline gene, possibly because of a read error. The chain joins TRBV28 to TRBJ1-1, with unresolved D. Germline V gene sequence: CDR1 MDHEN, CDR2 SYDVKM. This CDR3 comprises 11 residues. The CDR3 reads CASSLGLSLLF. CDR3 coding DNA: TGTGCCAGCAGTTTAGGGCTTAGTCTTCTCTTT.

Concerning this clone itself: The sample carries other DNA sequences with the same CDR3. This sequence joins TRBV27 and TRBJ1-3; no definite D call. The germline V gene encodes CDR1 MNHEY and CDR2 SMNVEV (reference sequence). V was pared by 5 bases and J by 0 bases, with 8 bases between. The CDR3 extends over 14 amino acids. This chain's CDR3 is CASSPGFSGNTIYF. The CDR3 nucleotides are TGTGCCAGCAGTCCCGGTTTCTCTGGAAACACCATATATTTT.

This chain links TRBV7-2 with TRBJ1-5; D is unresolved. The germline V and J ends were trimmed by 2 bases and 1 base, with 9 bases remaining between them. CDR3 length equals 15 residues. Germline CDR1 is SGHTA and CDR2 is FQGNSA. The CDR3 reads CASSLIHGSNQPQHF. The CDR3 nucleotides read TGTGCCAGCAGCTTAATTCACGGGAGCAATCAGCCCCAGCATTTT.

The rearrangement joins TRBV19 to TRBJ1-5; D possibly corresponds to TRBD1 (5 bases). Germline V gives CDR1 LNHDA, CDR2 SQIVND (reference sequence). The ends were cut back, 4 bases at V and 3 bases at J, with 13 bases in the middle. CDR3 length: 15 amino acids. CDR3 coding DNA: TGTGCCAGTAGTACACGCCCAGGGTTCAATCAGCCCCAGCATTTT. Translation gives CASSTRPGFNQPQHF.

This chain uses TRBV6-5 with TRBJ1-2, with TRBD1 matching 8 bases. CDR3 length: 15 amino acids. Per the germline V gene, CDR1 is MNHEY and CDR2 is SVGAGI. J lost 8 bases, V lost 6 bases, and 14 bases had no gene match. CDR3 amino acids: CASRGLDREVWGYTF. In DNA, the CDR3 is TGTGCCAGCAGGGGCCTGGACAGGGAGGTGTGGGGCTACACCTTC.

About this clone: Other DNA sequences in the sample encode the same CDR3. The rearrangement uses TRBV5-1 and TRBJ1-2; 12 bases map to TRBD1. The junction had 6 bases not matched to a gene; V was cut back by 4 bases and J by 8 bases. CDR1 and CDR2 (germline): SGHRS, YFSETQ. The CDR3 length is 14 residues. CDR3 sequence: CASSPGQGAGGYTF. Here the CDR3 DNA reads TGCGCCAGCAGCCCGGGACAGGGGGCCGGGGGCTACACCTTC.

The J gene is TRBJ1-5, the V gene TRBV19; D is possibly TRBD1 (6 bases). This CDR3 is 14 amino acids long. From germline, CDR1 is LNHDA and CDR2 SQIVND (reference sequence). V was cut by 1 base and J by 7 bases, with 11 bases left in between. DNA of the CDR3: TGTGCCAGTAGTATAGTACAGGGCGGGCAGCCCCAGCATTTT. It encodes CASSIVQGGQPQHF. Full variable domain (remainder filled in from reference TRBV19 and TRBJ1-5): DGGITQSPKYLFRKEGQNVTLSCEQNLNHDAMYWYRQDPGQGLRLIYYSQIVNDFQKGDIAEGYSVSREKKESFPLTVTSAQKNPTAFYLCASSIVQGGQPQHFGDGTRLSIL.

This clone appeared once. The genes are TRBV28 and TRBJ1-2; 8 bases line up with TRBD1. The germline V gene has CDR1 MDHEN and CDR2 SYDVKM. The CDR3 covers 15 residues. V dropped 3 bases and J dropped 4; count of bases not matched to a gene: 7. The CDR3 region is CASSFMDRAGYGYTF. CDR3 DNA: TGTGCCAGCAGTTTCATGGACAGGGCTGGCTATGGCTACACCTTC.

Only a few counts were recorded for this clone. This chain uses TRBV3-1 (or the pseudogene TRBV3-2) with TRBJ1-3; a possible D gene is TRBD1 (5 bases). Trimming pared 4 bases from V and 4 bases from J, leaving 17 bases between. Looked up from germline, CDR1 is LGHDT and CDR2 is YNNKEL (reference sequence). The CDR3 contains 16 residues. The CDR3 nucleotides read TGTGCCAGCAGCCCCTTGGGGCCCCTCGGGGGAAACACCATATATTTT. Protein: CASSPLGPLGGNTIYF.

The J gene is TRBJ1-3, the V gene TRBV20-1, with D possibly matching TRBD1 (6 bases). The CDR3 consists of 14 residues. Germline V gives CDR1 DFQATT, CDR2 SNEGSKA (reference sequence). V was pared by 3 bases and J by 4 bases, with 13 bases between. CDR3 in amino acids: CSASRSRGGNTIYF. As DNA, the CDR3 is TGCAGTGCTAGTAGGTCCAGGGGAGGAAACACCATATATTTT.

CDR3 amino acids: CASSLQGIPDTQYF. The DNA of the CDR3 is TGTGCCAGCAGCTTGCAGGGGATACCAGATACGCAGTATTTT. The rearrangement uses TRBV7-3 and TRBJ2-3, with D maybe TRBD1 (6 bases). V dropped 3 bases and J dropped 4 bases, with 11 bases sitting between them. Germline CDR1 reads SGHTA; CDR2 reads FQGTGA. CDR3 length: 14 residues.

This clone was picked up one time. V usage is TRBV5-1 and J usage is TRBJ1-6; 9 positions match TRBD1. Looked up from germline, CDR1 is SGHRS and CDR2 is YFSETQ. This CDR3 has 14 amino acids. After removal of 4 bases from V and 10 bases from J, the junction contained 6 bases not matched to a gene. CDR3 nucleotide sequence: TGCGCCAGCAGCCCCGGACAGGGGAAGTCACCCCTCCACTTT. Translated: CASSPGQGKSPLHF.

V is TRBV7-9 and J is TRBJ2-7, with D perhaps TRBD2 (6 bases). V lost 5 bases, J lost 7 bases, and 12 bases lay in between. Germline V lookup: CDR1 SEHNR, CDR2 FQNEAQ (reference sequence). The CDR3 length is 12 residues. The CDR3 DNA follows: TGTGCCAGCAGCGTGGGACTTGGGGAGCAGTACTTC. Protein sequence: CASSVGLGEQYF.

The rearrangement links TRBV19 to TRBJ2-1; D not certain. With 1 base removed from V and 1 base from J, the gap between germline ends came to 8 bases. CDR1 LNHDA and CDR2 SQIVND come from the germline V gene (reference sequence). There are 15 residues in the CDR3. The CDR3 reads CASSIVGFSYNEQFF. CDR3 in DNA: TGTGCCAGTAGTATAGTCGGGTTTTCCTACAATGAGCAGTTCTTC. Using reference TRBV19 and TRBJ2-1 for the parts outside the CDR3, the full variable domain is DGGITQSPKYLFRKEGQNVTLSCEQNLNHDAMYWYRQDPGQGLRLIYYSQIVNDFQKGDIAEGYSVSREKKESFPLTVTSAQKNPTAFYLCASSIVGFSYNEQFFGPGTRLTVL.